This TCR beta chain was sequenced in a study of cytomegalovirus exposure and HLA in healthy donors. Regarding this clone: Its antigen is still unknown.

Notes on the study in general: Reportedly, HLA-A and HLA-B alleles of most subjects were accurately predicted from TCR beta. In an earlier analysis, most TCR beta V segments were productive about 90% or about 30% of the time.

V was cut by 2 bases and J by 0 bases, with 12 bases left in between. The CDR3 is made up of 16 amino acids. Germline lookup yields CDR1 MNHNS and CDR2 SASEGT. The PCR was carried out with 60 Vbeta primers and 13 Jbeta primers. TCRdb's table, derived via immunoSEQ multiplex PCR, lists solely in-frame clones and lacks some. The sample consists of about 130,000 clones, around 80% of them appearing once. The specimen sequenced was PBMCs. The origin of this receptor is a woman between 35 and 50 years old in good health and CMV-seronegative. The chain combines TRBV6-1 with TRBJ2-3; D not resolved. The chain's CDR3 is CASSERVNPSTDTQYF. CDR3 nucleotide sequence: TGTGCCAGCAGTGAACGGGTAAACCCTAGCACAGATACGCAGTATTTT.